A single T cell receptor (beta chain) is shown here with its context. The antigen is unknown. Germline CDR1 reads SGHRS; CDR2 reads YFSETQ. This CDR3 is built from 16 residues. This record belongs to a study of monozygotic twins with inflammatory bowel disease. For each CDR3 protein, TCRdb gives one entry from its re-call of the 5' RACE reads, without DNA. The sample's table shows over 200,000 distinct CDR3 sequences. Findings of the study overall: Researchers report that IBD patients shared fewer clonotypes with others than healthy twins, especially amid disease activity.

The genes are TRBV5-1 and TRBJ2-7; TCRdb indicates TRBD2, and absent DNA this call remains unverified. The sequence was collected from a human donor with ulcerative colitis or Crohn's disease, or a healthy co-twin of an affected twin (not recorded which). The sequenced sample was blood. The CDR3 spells CASSSSAGGNGYEQYF.